The next 13 T cell receptor beta chains were all read from a single sample in a study of T cells in Graves' hyperthyroidism and ophthalmopathy. Amplified regions were TCR beta CDR3 sequences from RNA transcripts. First-round RT-PCR of the TCR CDR3 relied on the HTBI primer set. Using its own MiXCR run on the multiplex PCR reads, TCRdb lists one record per CDR3 protein. The sample includes about 580,000 distinct CDR3 sequences, about 14% seen only once; the top ten take more than 4.5%. The sequenced material came from blood. Every receptor here comes from a woman aged 25-40 years with Graves' hyperthyroidism that later progressed to Graves' ophthalmopathy.

There are many counts of this clonotype. The rearrangement uses TRBV9 and TRBJ2-7; D could derive from TRBD1 or TRBD2 (6 bases each). The germline gives CDR1 SGDLS, CDR2 YYNGEE. Trimming shortened V by 0 bases and J by 0 bases, and 7 bases separated the two germline ends. This CDR3 spans 14 amino acids. CDR3: CASSVAGASYEQYF. DNA for the CDR3: TGTGCCAGCAGCGTAGCGGGGGCCTCCTACGAGCAGTACTTC.

In its sample, this clonotype was seen many times. The chain links TRBV7-9 to TRBJ2-2; no clear D. The germline V gene encodes CDR1 SEHNR and CDR2 FQNEAQ (reference sequence). Trimming took 5 bases from V and 5 from J, leaving 21 bases between them. The CDR3 is 17 residues long. CDR3 protein: CASSGSLSGTGTGELFF. CDR3 in DNA: TGTGCCAGCAGCGGTTCTCTGTCTGGTACTGGGACCGGGGAGCTGTTTTTT.

The CDR3: CASMNGQGFTNEQFF. For the CDR3, the DNA is TGTGCCAGCATGAACGGGCAGGGATTTACAAATGAGCAGTTCTTC. This chain connects TRBV6-1 to TRBJ2-1, with D possibly TRBD1 on 5 matching bases. This CDR3 region has 15 residues. Trimming pared 7 bases from V and 7 bases from J, leaving 20 bases between. CDR1 and CDR2 (germline): MNHNS, SASEGT.

This clonotype was detected ten times or more. The V and J genes are TRBV7-9 and TRBJ2-7; TRBD1 matches at 8 bases. The germline gives CDR1 SEHNR, CDR2 FQNEAQ (reference sequence). The junction had 6 bases not matched to a gene; V was cut back by 5 bases and J by 3 bases. This CDR3 is 14 amino acids long. CDR3 nucleotide sequence: TGTGCCAGCAGCCACCGGGACAGGAGCTACGAGCAGTACTTC. Its protein is CASSHRDRSYEQYF.

This CDR3 is CAISESLTSVHTGELFF. DNA for the CDR3: TGTGCCATCAGTGAGTCCTTAACTAGCGTGCACACCGGGGAGCTGTTTTTT. This rearrangement joins TRBV10-3 to TRBJ2-2; TRBD2 aligns across 7 bases. In germline, CDR1 is ENHRY, CDR2 SYGVKD. This CDR3 region has 17 residues. Germline trimming cut 0 bases from V and 3 bases from J; bases unmatched to any gene: 7.

Ten or more counts support this clonotype. V and J are TRBV6-1 and TRBJ1-3; no firm D call. Deletions cut 0 bases from V and 0 bases from J, with 9 bases between. Germline V lookup: CDR1 MNHNS, CDR2 SASEGT. The CDR3 covers 16 residues. The CDR3 coding sequence is TGTGCCAGCAGTGAAGCGGTCGGTTACTCTGGAAACACCATATATTTT. Translating gives CASSEAVGYSGNTIYF.

The V gene is TRBV5-1, the J gene TRBJ2-5; 8 positions match TRBD2. The CDR3 has 15 amino acids. V lost 1 base, J lost 4 bases, and 6 bases stayed unmatched. In germline, CDR1 is SGHRS, CDR2 YFSETQ. The CDR3 nucleotides are TGCGCCAGCAGCTTGTTCAGCGGGAGAGGAGAGACCCAGTACTTC. It translates to CASSLFSGRGETQYF.

The sample holds many counts of this clonotype. Here the CDR3 reads CASSWTGIDNQPQHF. CDR3 sequence (DNA): TGCGCCAGCAGCTGGACAGGGATCGACAATCAGCCCCAGCATTTT. V usage is TRBV5-1 and J usage is TRBJ1-5; TRBD1 matches 8 bases. Germline loops: CDR1 SGHRS, CDR2 YFSETQ. This CDR3 is built from 15 residues. The V and J ends lost 3 bases and 3 bases, in that order; junction bases with no gene match: 5.

There are many counts of this clonotype. The chain has TRBV5-1 and TRBJ2-6; no clear D gene. V shed 4 bases and J shed 0 bases, with 8 bases lying between them. Germline loops: CDR1 SGHRS, CDR2 YFSETQ. This CDR3 has 15 amino acids. CDR3 bases: TGCGCCAGCAGCCCGAGAGTCTCTGGGGCCAACGTCCTGACTTTC. This codes for CASSPRVSGANVLTF.

This clonotype has ten or more counts. This sequence joins TRBV4-1 and TRBJ1-1; weak D call: TRBD1 (5 bases). The CDR3 sequence is 15 residues long. The germline CDR1 and CDR2 sequences are MGHRA and YSYEKL. Trimming removed 1 base at V and 0 bases at J, with 9 bases between. The CDR3 DNA reads as TGCGCCAGCAGCCAAGTACAGGAGCTGAACACTGAAGCTTTCTTT. Protein product: CASSQVQELNTEAFF.

This clonotype has ten or more counts. V usage is TRBV19 and J usage is TRBJ1-5; 7 nucleotides match TRBD1. CDR3 length equals 17 residues. The V and J ends lost 4 bases and 0 bases, in that order; junction bases with no gene match: 9. CDR1 is LNHDA and CDR2 is SQIVND in the germline V gene (reference sequence). The CDR3 reads CASSSGRDSLSNQPQHF. In nucleotides, the CDR3 is TGTGCCAGTAGTAGCGGGCGGGACAGCCTTAGCAATCAGCCCCAGCATTTT.

This clonotype appeared many times. V gene TRBV19 combines with J gene TRBJ1-4; TRBD1 matches at 9 bases. Per germline, CDR1 LNHDA and CDR2 SQIVND (reference sequence). This CDR3 has 15 residues. The V gene end was trimmed by 4 bases and the J gene end by 8 bases; junction bases not matched to a gene: 8. The CDR3 coding sequence is TGTGCCAGTAGTACCCCCGGGACAGGGAACGAAAAACTGTTTTTT. Its translation is CASSTPGTGNEKLFF.

This clonotype came up many times. The rearrangement uses TRBV28 and TRBJ1-1; 10 positions match TRBD1. CDR1 is MDHEN, CDR2 SYDVKM, per germline. J was trimmed by 4 bases and V by 10 bases; bases with no gene match: 3. The CDR3 loop spans 12 amino acids. CDR3 region: CATRTGGTEAFF. As DNA, the CDR3 is TGTGCCACAAGGACAGGGGGCACTGAAGCTTTCTTT.